A single sample is the source of the 10 T cell receptor beta chains below, sequenced in a study of tumor-infiltrating lymphocytes in primary liver carcinoma. DNA and RNA were both co-extracted from 20-30 mg of bulk tissue that had not been sorted. Using a constant-region primer together with ProtoScript II reverse transcriptase, TCR beta cDNA was made from about 490 ng of total RNA. What produced the TCR beta libraries was three nested multiplex PCR rounds using slightly modified ARM-PCR. Both of the initial two PCR rounds ran for around 10 cycles and employed TRBV1-TRBV30 forward primers alongside a C-beta reverse primer. Each CDR3 protein gets one entry after TCRdb re-called the multiplex PCR reads with MiXCR. The table lists tens of thousands of distinct CDR3 sequences, approximately 70% of them singletons. Sequenced: liver tumor tissue from sampling region 2. As for subset: tumor region T2, inferior pole. The receptors were gathered from a man aged 35 to 55 with primary liver carcinoma and hepatitis B virus infection.

Points on this clonotype: Given a much more abundant clone one base away, this may be a read error. The chain employs TRBV24-1 and TRBJ2-1; tentatively, D is TRBD1 (5 bases). Trimming took 4 bases from V and 9 from J, leaving 15 bases between them. Germline loops: CDR1 KGHDR, CDR2 SFDVKD. The CDR3 covers 14 residues. CDR3 loop: CATSDPSPDIEQFF. DNA for the CDR3: TGTGCCACCAGTGACCCCTCTCCGGACATTGAGCAGTTCTTC.

Points on this clonotype: One end of the junction does not line up with germline, which may come from a read error. The chain links TRBV11-3 to TRBJ2-3, with D unresolved. The CDR3 covers 12 residues. Germline V gene sequence: CDR1 SGHNT, CDR2 YENEEA. The CDR3, as DNA: TGTGCCAGCGGCTTAGATTCGGATACGCAGTATTTT. As protein: CASGLDSDTQYF.

In the case of this clonotype: A much larger clone lies a single base off, so this may be a read error. This chain joins TRBV5-4 and TRBJ2-1, with TRBD2 matching 13 bases. CDR1 is SGHNT, CDR2 YYREEE, per germline (reference sequence). The length of the CDR3 is 15 residues. The V segment lost 6 bases and the J segment 8 bases; nucleotides outside the gene matches: 8. CDR3 nucleotide sequence: TGTGCCAGCAACGACGGACTAGCGGGAGTAGATGAGCAGTTCTTC. Its protein is CASNDGLAGVDEQFF.

The chain couples TRBV6-2 or TRBV6-3 to TRBJ2-1; 16 bases align to TRBD2. CDR1 is MNHEY, CDR2 SVGEGT, per germline. The CDR3 is 14 amino acids. With 7 bases clipped from V and 15 bases from J, the junction kept 9 bases outside the gene matches. The CDR3 DNA reads as TGTGCCAGCAACACCGGGACTAGCGGGAGGGCCGTGTTCTTC. This codes for CASNTGTSGRAVFF.

Concerning this clonotype itself: The CDR3 does not end in the conserved phenylalanine or tryptophan, so this is likely a read error. It is unclear where the CDR3 begins or ends on the DNA, so no DNA is shown, and the CDR3 is as TCRdb lists it. The J gene is TRBJ2-1, the V gene TRBV11-2; the table names TRBD2, a call not compared with the DNA. The CDR3 numbers 16 amino acids, ends counted. The germline V gene encodes CDR1 SGHAT and CDR2 FQNNGV. CDR3 sequence reads: CASSLELLAGMNEQFY.

The chain is built from TRBV3-1 and TRBJ1-1, with a tentative D call TRBD1 (6 bases). The CDR3 is 14 amino acids. Germline V gene data show CDR1 as LGHDT and CDR2 as YNNKEL (reference sequence). V was pared by 7 bases and J by 1 base, with 13 bases between. The CDR3 DNA reads TGTGCCAGCAACCATAGACAGGCGAACACTGAAGCTTTCTTT. Protein: CASNHRQANTEAFF.

With respect to this clonotype: A read error is likely, as this CDR3 ends without the conserved phenylalanine or tryptophan. The chain recombines TRBV5-5 with TRBJ2-3; D assignment may be TRBD1 or TRBD2 (5 bases each). CDR3 length: 15 residues. Trimming stripped 5 bases from V and 2 bases from J, with 15 bases between. Germline V gene lookup returns CDR1 SGHKS and CDR2 YYEKEE (reference sequence). The CDR3 coding sequence is TGTGCCAGCAGAGGGACCGGCACATACACAGATACGCAGTATTGT. Translated, it gives CASRGTGTYTDTQYC.

Regarding this clonotype: A much more abundant neighbour one base away suggests this may be a read error. J is TRBJ2-5 and V is TRBV5-1, with TRBD2 matching 7 bases. CDR1 and CDR2 from the germline V gene are SGHRS and YFSETQ. The CDR3 has 16 residues. CDR3 residues: CTSSLEASGLQETQYF. CDR3 in DNA: TGCACCAGCAGCTTGGAGGCTAGCGGTCTTCAAGAGACCCAGTACTTC.

Concerning this clonotype: This CDR3 fails to terminate in the conserved phenylalanine or tryptophan, so it likely reflects a read error. The V call is TRBV10-2, the J call TRBJ1-1; no clear D. Germline values: CDR1 WSHSY, CDR2 SAAADI. The V end lost 5 bases, the J end lost 1 base, and 5 bases lay between the germline ends. The length of the CDR3 is 12 residues. The CDR3: CASSQRNTEAFS. CDR3 DNA: TGCGCCAGCAGTCAGCGGAACACTGAAGCTTTCTCT.

Regarding this clonotype: A read error may produce the germline difference seen at one junction end. The gene calls are TRBV6-1 and TRBJ1-1; no reliable D call. In germline, CDR1 is MNHNS, CDR2 SASEGT. This CDR3 comprises 13 residues. The chain's CDR3 is CASSVPLNTKAFF. The DNA for the CDR3 is TGTGCCAGCAGTGTCCCACTCAACACTAAAGCTTTCTTT.